This entry lists 32 T cell receptor beta chains sequenced from one sample in a study of graft-versus-host responses after intestinal transplantation. The data were produced by immunoSEQ multiplex PCR, yet TCRdb's version contains in-frame clones alone and is incomplete. The sample includes 11,000 to 15,000 clones, roughly 30% seen only once; the top ten take around 5.4%. The sequencing here drew on alloreactive CD4+ T cells from a mixed lymphocyte reaction culture, taken before intestinal transplant. As for subset: CFSE-low proliferating T cells sorted from approximately 6-day pre-transplant mixed lymphocyte reaction (GvH or HvG direction). The receptors shown here come from a human patient who received an intestinal transplant.

This clone was counted only a few times. This chain joins TRBV28 and TRBJ1-3; 10 nucleotides match TRBD1. From germline, CDR1 is MDHEN and CDR2 SYDVKM. The CDR3 is 16 amino acids. Unmatched junction bases numbered 9, after V lost 5 bases and J lost 5 bases. The CDR3 protein is CASSEGDRGSRNTIYF. In DNA form, the CDR3 reads TGTGCCAGCAGTGAAGGGGACAGGGGATCAAGAAACACCATATATTTT.

This clone was detected a few times. The V and J genes are TRBV6-6 and TRBJ2-1; TRBD2 aligns across 11 bases. CDR3 length equals 15 residues. After removal of 4 bases from V and 5 bases from J, the junction contained 4 bases not matched to a gene. CDR1 is MNHNY, CDR2 SVGAGI, per germline (reference sequence). This CDR3 reads CASSSSGRSHNEQFF. DNA of the CDR3: TGTGCCAGCAGTTCTAGCGGGAGGAGTCACAATGAGCAGTTCTTC.

Concerning this clone: Being one base from a much bigger clone, this may be a read error. The chain is built from TRBV6-6 and TRBJ2-7, with D possibly being TRBD1 (6 bases). The end of the DNA fits TRBJ2-5 better, so the J call may be wrong. The germline CDR1 and CDR2 sequences are MNHNY and SVGAGI (reference sequence). This CDR3 comprises 14 residues. The CDR3 here is CAGSYWTAQETQYF. The CDR3 DNA is TGTGCCGGCAGTTACTGGACAGCCCAAGAGACCCAGTACTTC.

The V call is TRBV25-1, the J call TRBJ1-1; D uncertain. V was trimmed by 0 bases and J by 0 bases, leaving 8 bases between them. The CDR3 loop spans 15 amino acids. In germline, CDR1 is MGHDK, CDR2 SYGVNS. CDR3 region: CASSEYAPVNTEAFF. The CDR3 DNA follows: TGTGCCAGCAGTGAATATGCCCCCGTGAACACTGAAGCTTTCTTT.

This clone has just a few counts. The chain links TRBV11-2 to TRBJ2-5; D is unclear. In germline, CDR1 is SGHAT, CDR2 FQNNGV. The CDR3 has 13 residues. The ends were cut back, 3 bases at V and 5 bases at J, with 10 bases in the middle. The CDR3 spells CASSFMRWETQYF. The CDR3 region has the DNA TGTGCCAGCAGCTTCATGAGGTGGGAGACCCAGTACTTC. Complete variable domain (other parts from reference TRBV11-2 and TRBJ2-5): EAGVAQSPRYKIIEKRQSVAFWCNPISGHATLYWYQQILGQGPKLLIQFQNNGVVDDSQLPKDRFSAERLKGVDSTLKIQPAKLEDSAVYLCASSFMRWETQYFGPGTRLLVL.

In this sample, this clone turned up a few times. The V call is TRBV30, the J call TRBJ1-2, with 9 nucleotides matching TRBD1. Germline-derived CDR1 and CDR2 are GTSNPN and SVGIG (reference sequence). The CDR3 has 12 amino acids. Trimming removed 5 bases from V and 5 bases from J; junction bases left unmatched: 3. The CDR3 reads CAWLGTGYGYTF. As DNA, the CDR3 is TGTGCCTGGCTCGGGACAGGGTATGGCTACACCTTC.

Points on this clone: One end of the junction is discordant with germline, which a read error may explain. The sample carries other DNA sequences with the same CDR3. V and J are TRBV7-2 and TRBJ2-7; D possibly corresponds to TRBD2 (7 bases). This CDR3 comprises 17 residues. CDR1 is SGHTA and CDR2 is FQGNSA in the germline V gene. CDR3 DNA sequence: TGTGCTAGCAGCGGCGGGGGCAGGGGTGTTAGTTTCTACGAGCAGTACTTC. Its protein product is CASSGGGRGVSFYEQYF.

The J gene is TRBJ1-2, the V gene TRBV6-5; 8 nucleotides match TRBD1. Trimming took 5 bases from V and 1 from J; bases not matched to a gene: 3. This CDR3 has 14 residues. The germline V gene encodes CDR1 MNHEY and CDR2 SVGAGI. The CDR3 loop is CASSPGQGNYGYTF. The CDR3 DNA is TGTGCCAGCAGTCCCGGACAGGGTAACTATGGCTACACCTTC.

This clone counts as medium-sized (0.01 to 0.1%). The chain recombines TRBV19 with TRBJ2-7; TRBD2 aligns across 14 bases. The length of the CDR3 is 18 residues. Germline assignment: CDR1 LNHDA and CDR2 SQIVND (reference sequence). J lost 0 bases, V lost 5 bases, and 9 bases had no gene match. In nucleotides, the CDR3 is TGTGCCAGTAGTGTTAGACTAGCGGGAGGGCCGCGCTCCTACGAGCAGTACTTC. Translation: CASSVRLAGGPRSYEQYF.

This clone was observed a single time. DNA of the CDR3: TGTGCCAGCAGTTACACCGGGGGTGGTGAAAAACTGTTTTTT. Translation: CASSYTGGGEKLFF. The chain uses TRBV6-6 and TRBJ1-4; D is perhaps TRBD1 (5 bases). The CDR3 is 14 residues long. V was trimmed by 2 bases and J by 7 bases, leaving 11 bases between them. Germline lookup yields CDR1 MNHNY and CDR2 SVGAGI (reference sequence).

The rearrangement uses TRBV6-5 and TRBJ2-7, with 8 bases identical to TRBD1. V shed 0 bases and J 4 bases; nucleotides not matched to a gene: 2. Germline V CDR1 and CDR2: MNHEY, SVGAGI. CDR3 size: 14 residues. DNA of the CDR3: TGTGCCAGCAGTTACTCCAGGACAGGGTACGAGCAGTACTTC. Its translation: CASSYSRTGYEQYF.

This clone was counted only a few times. The V call is TRBV5-1, the J call TRBJ1-1; perhaps TRBD1 as D (6 bases). Trimming cost V 0 bases and J 5 bases, with 14 bases left between them. This CDR3 has 15 residues. CDR1 and CDR2 (germline): SGHRS, YFSETQ. The CDR3 loop reads CASSLVATGFTEAFF. The CDR3, as DNA: TGCGCCAGCAGCTTGGTCGCCACAGGGTTTACTGAAGCTTTCTTT.

This sequence joins TRBV18 and TRBJ2-7; D call uncertain. The V and J ends lost 3 bases and 1 base respectively, with 10 bases between them. CDR3 length: 14 residues. Germline V gene lookup returns CDR1 KGHSH and CDR2 LQKENI. CDR3 in DNA: TGTGCCAGCTCACCGGCCGCAGTATCCTACGAGCAGTACTTC. Translating it yields CASSPAAVSYEQYF.

This chain joins TRBV7-9 and TRBJ2-5; 7 bases fit TRBD2. V shed 1 base, J shed 5 bases, and the junction held 7 bases outside the gene matches. The V gene's germline CDR1 is SEHNR and CDR2 FQNEAQ (reference sequence). This CDR3 has 15 residues. The CDR3 reads CASSLGRLARETQYF. CDR3 in DNA: TGTGCCAGCAGCTTAGGGCGACTAGCTCGGGAGACCCAGTACTTC.

With regard to this clone: At one end the junction does not follow the germline gene, possibly because of a read error. This chain uses TRBV9 with TRBJ1-2; weak D call: TRBD1 (5 bases). The V gene's germline CDR1 is SGDLS and CDR2 YYNGEE. The CDR3 spans 14 residues. CDR3 bases: TGTGCCAGCAGCGTAACAGGACTCAACTATGACTACACCTTC. Residues: CASSVTGLNYDYTF.

This clone has more than one count but fewer than ten. This chain connects TRBV6-5 to TRBJ2-1, with D tentatively TRBD2 (6 bases). This CDR3 contains 12 residues. From germline, CDR1 is MNHEY and CDR2 SVGAGI. V lost 7 bases to trimming and J lost 9 bases, with 13 bases between them. CDR3 nucleotide sequence: TGTGCCAGCACCACTAGCAATGGTGAGCAGTTCTTC. This codes for CASTTSNGEQFF.

This clone was seen a handful of times. The V and J genes are TRBV21-1 and TRBJ1-1; TRBD1, as called in the table, went unchecked against the DNA. TRBV21-1 is labeled a pseudogene. The CDR3 totals 15 residues. As DNA, the CDR3 is TGTGCCAGCAGCACAGGTACAGGGCACAACACTGAAGCTTTCTTT. Translated: CASSTGTGHNTEAFF.

This clone came up a few times. The gene calls are TRBV19 and TRBJ2-3; 9 bases fit TRBD2. CDR3 size: 15 residues. Germline V gives CDR1 LNHDA, CDR2 SQIVND (reference sequence). V lost 6 bases and J lost 2; bases outside the gene matches: 6. CDR3: CASSPSGTHTDTQYF. As DNA, the CDR3 is TGTGCCAGTAGCCCTAGCGGGACACACACAGATACGCAGTATTTT.

The chain recombines TRBV28 with TRBJ1-1; perhaps TRBD1 as D (5 bases). Germline CDR1 MDHEN, CDR2 SYDVKM. Trimming shortened V by 3 bases and J by 5 bases, and 16 bases separated the two germline ends. The CDR3 contains 15 residues. DNA of the CDR3: TGTGCCAGCAGTTTGGGGGGGGGAGGTAGAACTGAAGCTTTCTTT. This sequence encodes CASSLGGGGRTEAFF.

The chain has TRBV6-5 and TRBJ2-7; 10 bases are a match to TRBD2. V was clipped by 6 bases and J by 5 bases; unmatched bases: 10. CDR3 size: 15 residues. Germline CDR1 is MNHEY and CDR2 is SVGAGI. In nucleotides, the CDR3 is TGTGCCAGCAGGGATAGCGGGAGGTCCGTCGACGAGCAGTACTTC. This translates into CASRDSGRSVDEQYF.

The rearrangement uses TRBV7-3 and TRBJ2-1, with TRBD2 identical over 8 bases. Trimming cost V 1 base and J 4 bases; bases outside gene matches: 9. Germline CDR1 and CDR2: SGHTA and FQGTGA. The CDR3 consists of 17 residues. The CDR3 sequence: CASSLNPGGPGYNEQFF. The CDR3 DNA follows: TGTGCCAGCAGCTTAAACCCGGGAGGGCCGGGGTACAATGAGCAGTTCTTC.

The chain recombines TRBV30 with TRBJ2-1; D is undetermined. V was cut by 1 base and J by 0 bases, with 13 bases left in between. There are 16 residues in the CDR3. CDR1 is GTSNPN and CDR2 is SVGIG in the germline V gene (reference sequence). In nucleotides, the CDR3 is TGTGCCTGGAGTGGGTGGACGCGGAGCTCCTACAATGAGCAGTTCTTC. Encoded protein: CAWSGWTRSSYNEQFF.

J is TRBJ2-3 and V is TRBV6-5; possible D gene TRBD2, 6 bases. CDR1 is MNHEY, CDR2 SVGAGI, per germline. V dropped 8 bases and J dropped 2 bases, with 17 bases sitting between them. CDR3 length equals 15 residues. DNA of the CDR3: TGTGCCAGCTTGGGGCTTGGCGGGACCACAGATACGCAGTATTTT. It is translated as CASLGLGGTTDTQYF.

This clone has just a few counts. The chain is built from TRBV11-1 and TRBJ1-5; no reliable D call. CDR1 and CDR2 (germline): SGHAT, FQDESV (reference sequence). The V and J ends lost 1 base and 7 bases respectively, with 14 bases between them. CDR3 length: 15 residues. CDR3 nucleotide sequence: TGTGCCAGCAGCTTAGATGGCCAGCCGTGGCAGCCCCAGCATTTT. It is translated as CASSLDGQPWQPQHF.

This clone was counted between two and nine times. The CDR3 loop reads CASTSRGSNQPQHF. The CDR3 region has the DNA TGTGCCAGCACCTCTAGGGGGAGCAATCAGCCCCAGCATTTT. The V call is TRBV27, the J call TRBJ1-5; D may be TRBD1 (6 bases). The germline CDR1 and CDR2 sequences are MNHEY and SMNVEV (reference sequence). The V end was cut by 7 bases, the J end by 1 base, with 11 bases between. This CDR3 is 14 amino acids long.

This clone turned up a few times. The chain joins TRBV7-9 to TRBJ2-7; possibly TRBD1 for D (6 bases). The germline V gene encodes CDR1 SEHNR and CDR2 FQNEAQ (reference sequence). This CDR3 is 15 amino acids long. V lost 5 bases and J 3 bases, leaving 17 bases between the germline ends. The CDR3 region has the DNA TGTGCCAGCAGCCCACATCGGACAGCATTCTACGAGCAGTACTTC. The encoded protein is CASSPHRTAFYEQYF.

This chain links TRBV11-3 with TRBJ2-3; possibly TRBD1 or TRBD2 for D (5 bases each). V lost 5 bases and J lost 2, with 8 bases in between. Germline CDR1 is SGHNT and CDR2 is YENEEA. The CDR3 contains 13 residues. CDR3 sequence reads: CASSPGTTDTQYF. The CDR3 DNA reads as TGTGCCAGCAGCCCAGGGACCACAGATACGCAGTATTTT.

This clone came up a few times. J is TRBJ1-4 and V is TRBV6-6, with 9 bases matching TRBD1. CDR1 and CDR2 (germline): MNHNY, SVGAGI (reference sequence). The CDR3 totals 16 residues. The V gene end was trimmed by 2 bases and the J gene end by 8 bases; junction bases not matched to a gene: 9. The CDR3 DNA reads TGTGCCAGCAGTTACCGTCGACAGGGGGGGGAAGAAAAACTGTTTTTT. It encodes CASSYRRQGGEEKLFF.

CDR3 amino acids: CASSLTGGEQYF. The CDR3 DNA reads TGTGCCAGCAGCTTGACAGGGGGCGAGCAGTACTTC. V gene TRBV7-9 combines with J gene TRBJ2-5; TRBD1 aligns across 9 bases. The DNA end favors TRBJ2-7, so the J call may be wrong. Germline lookup yields CDR1 SEHNR and CDR2 FQNEAQ (reference sequence). CDR3 size: 12 residues.

This chain joins TRBV5-6 and TRBJ1-1; the D is unclear. Trimming pared 2 bases from V and 4 bases from J, leaving 15 bases between. This CDR3 has 15 amino acids. Per the germline V gene, CDR1 is SGHDT and CDR2 is YYEEEE. In DNA form, the CDR3 reads TGTGCCAGCAGCTTCGGCCTCCATGCAAGCACTGAAGCTTTCTTT. Its translation is CASSFGLHASTEAFF.

The chain couples TRBV2 to TRBJ2-6; the D is unclear. The germline gives CDR1 SNHLY, CDR2 FYNNEI. CDR3 length: 15 residues. The V end lost 7 bases, the J end lost 1 base, and 11 bases lay between the germline ends. The CDR3, as DNA: TGTGCCAGCATTATAGTGTTGTCTGGGGCCAACGTCCTGACTTTC. Translating it yields CASIIVLSGANVLTF.

This clone was seen a few times. The CDR3 DNA sequence: TGTGCCAGCAGCTTGGGCGGACTAGCGGGAACCTACGAGCAGTACTTC. This translates into CASSLGGLAGTYEQYF. The V gene is TRBV5-4, the J gene TRBJ2-7; 12 bases map to TRBD2. This CDR3 has 16 amino acids. V shed 0 bases, J shed 2 bases, and the junction held 3 bases outside the gene matches. Germline CDR1 reads SGHNT; CDR2 reads YYREEE (reference sequence).